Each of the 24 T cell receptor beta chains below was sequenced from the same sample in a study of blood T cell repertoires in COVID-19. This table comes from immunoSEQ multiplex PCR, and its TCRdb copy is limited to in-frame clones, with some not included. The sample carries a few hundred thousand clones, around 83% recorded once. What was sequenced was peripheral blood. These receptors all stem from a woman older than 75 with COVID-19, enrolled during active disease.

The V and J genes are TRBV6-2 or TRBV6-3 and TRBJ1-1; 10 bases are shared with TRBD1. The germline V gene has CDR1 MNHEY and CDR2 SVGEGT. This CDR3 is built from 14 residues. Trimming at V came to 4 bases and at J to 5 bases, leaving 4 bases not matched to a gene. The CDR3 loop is CASSWTGGRTEAFF. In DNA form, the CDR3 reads TGTGCCAGCAGTTGGACAGGGGGGAGGACTGAAGCTTTCTTT.

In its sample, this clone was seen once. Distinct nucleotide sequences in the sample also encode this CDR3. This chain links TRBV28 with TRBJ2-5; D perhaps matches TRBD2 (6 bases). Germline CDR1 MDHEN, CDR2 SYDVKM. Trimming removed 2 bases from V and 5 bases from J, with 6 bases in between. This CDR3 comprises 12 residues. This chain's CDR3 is CASSLRGETQYF. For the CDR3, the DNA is TGTGCCAGCAGTTTACGGGGGGAGACCCAGTACTTC.

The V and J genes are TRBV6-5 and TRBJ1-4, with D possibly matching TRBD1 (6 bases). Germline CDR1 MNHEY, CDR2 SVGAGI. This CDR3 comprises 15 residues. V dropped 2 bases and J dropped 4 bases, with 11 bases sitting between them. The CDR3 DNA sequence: TGTGCCAGCAGTTACGGGACACGACGTAATGAAAAACTGTTTTTT. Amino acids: CASSYGTRRNEKLFF.

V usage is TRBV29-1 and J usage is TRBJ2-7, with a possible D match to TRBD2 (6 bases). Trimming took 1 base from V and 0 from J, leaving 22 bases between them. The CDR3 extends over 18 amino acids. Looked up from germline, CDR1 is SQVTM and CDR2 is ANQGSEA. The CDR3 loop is CSVEGRSSGTGDSYEQYF. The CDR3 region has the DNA TGCAGCGTTGAAGGCCGGTCCTCCGGGACGGGGGACTCCTACGAGCAGTACTTC.

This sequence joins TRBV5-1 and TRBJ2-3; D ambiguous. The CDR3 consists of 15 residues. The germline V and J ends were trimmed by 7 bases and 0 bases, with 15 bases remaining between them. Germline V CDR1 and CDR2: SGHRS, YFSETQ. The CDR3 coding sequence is TGCGCCAGCTGTAGTTCGACTCCCAGCACAGATACGCAGTATTTT. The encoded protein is CASCSSTPSTDTQYF.

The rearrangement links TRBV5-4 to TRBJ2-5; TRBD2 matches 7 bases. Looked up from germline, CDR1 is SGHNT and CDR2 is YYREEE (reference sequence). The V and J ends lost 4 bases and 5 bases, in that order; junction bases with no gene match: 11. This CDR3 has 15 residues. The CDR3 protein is CASSPGGQRGETQYF. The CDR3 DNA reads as TGTGCCAGCAGCCCGGGAGGCCAAAGAGGGGAGACCCAGTACTTC.

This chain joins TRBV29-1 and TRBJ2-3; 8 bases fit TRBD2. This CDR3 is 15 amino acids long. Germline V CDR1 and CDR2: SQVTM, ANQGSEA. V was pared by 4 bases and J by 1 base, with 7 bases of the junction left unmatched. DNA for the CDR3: TGCAGCGTTGGGCAGCGGGAGCGGGGCACAGATACGCAGTATTTT. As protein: CSVGQRERGTDTQYF.

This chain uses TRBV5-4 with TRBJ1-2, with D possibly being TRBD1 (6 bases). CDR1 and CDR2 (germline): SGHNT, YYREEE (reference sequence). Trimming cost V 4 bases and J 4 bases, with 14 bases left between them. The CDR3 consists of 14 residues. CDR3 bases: TGTGCCAGCAGCATACAGGGATTCCTCTATGGCTACACCTTC. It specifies CASSIQGFLYGYTF. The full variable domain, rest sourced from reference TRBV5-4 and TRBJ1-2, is ETGVTQSPTHLIKTRGQQVTLRCSSQSGHNTVSWYQQALGQGPQFIFQYYREEENGRGNFPPRFSGLQFPNYSSELNVNALELDDSALYLCASSIQGFLYGYTFGSGTRLTVV.

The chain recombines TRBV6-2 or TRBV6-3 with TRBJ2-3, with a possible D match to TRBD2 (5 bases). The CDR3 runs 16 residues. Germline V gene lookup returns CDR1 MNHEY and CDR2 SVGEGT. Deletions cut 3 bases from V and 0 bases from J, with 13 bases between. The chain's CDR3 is CASSYIIGGSTDTQYF. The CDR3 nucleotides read TGTGCCAGCAGTTATATCATTGGCGGGAGCACAGATACGCAGTATTTT.

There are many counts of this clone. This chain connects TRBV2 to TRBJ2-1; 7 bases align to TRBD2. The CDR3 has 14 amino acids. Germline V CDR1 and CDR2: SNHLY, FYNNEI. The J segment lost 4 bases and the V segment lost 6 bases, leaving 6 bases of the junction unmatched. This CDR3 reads CASRAGTNYNEQFF. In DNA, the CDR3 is TGTGCCAGCAGGGCCGGGACTAATTACAATGAGCAGTTCTTC.

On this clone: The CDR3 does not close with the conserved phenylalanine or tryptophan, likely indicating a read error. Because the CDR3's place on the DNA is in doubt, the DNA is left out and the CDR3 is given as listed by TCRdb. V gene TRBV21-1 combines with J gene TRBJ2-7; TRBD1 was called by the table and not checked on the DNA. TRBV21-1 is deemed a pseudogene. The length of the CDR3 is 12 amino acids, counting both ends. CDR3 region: CASRENIGTGEL.

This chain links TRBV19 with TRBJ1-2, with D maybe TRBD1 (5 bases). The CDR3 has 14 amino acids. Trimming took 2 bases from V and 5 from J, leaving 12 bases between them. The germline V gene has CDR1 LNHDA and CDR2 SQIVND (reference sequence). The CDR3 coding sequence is TGTGCCAGTAGTATAAGCGGGCAGGGATATGGCTACACCTTC. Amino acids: CASSISGQGYGYTF.

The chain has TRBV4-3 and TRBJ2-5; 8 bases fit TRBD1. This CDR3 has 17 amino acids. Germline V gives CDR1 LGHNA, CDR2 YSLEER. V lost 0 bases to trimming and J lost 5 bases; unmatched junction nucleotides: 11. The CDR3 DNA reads TGCGCCAGCAGCCAAGATGACAGGGGCGGCCTCCTGGAGACCCAGTACTTC. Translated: CASSQDDRGGLLETQYF.

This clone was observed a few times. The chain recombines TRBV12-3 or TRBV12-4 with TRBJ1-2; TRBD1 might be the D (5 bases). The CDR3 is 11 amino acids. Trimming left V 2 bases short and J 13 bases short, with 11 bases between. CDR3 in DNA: TGTGCCAGCAGTTTATTGGGGCGCGGCACCTTC. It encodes CASSLLGRGTF.

CDR3 loop: CAWSGPGTDTQYF. The CDR3 coding sequence is TGTGCCTGGAGTGGGCCCGGGACAGATACGCAGTATTTT. The J gene is TRBJ2-3, the V gene TRBV30; D remains ambiguous. In germline, CDR1 is GTSNPN, CDR2 SVGIG (reference sequence). Trimming took 1 base from V and 3 from J, leaving 8 bases between them. The CDR3 is 13 residues long.

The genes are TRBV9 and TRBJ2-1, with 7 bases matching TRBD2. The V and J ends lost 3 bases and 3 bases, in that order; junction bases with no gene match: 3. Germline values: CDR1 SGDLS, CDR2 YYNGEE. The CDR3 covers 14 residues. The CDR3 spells CASSGAGFYNEQFF. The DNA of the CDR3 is TGTGCCAGCAGCGGAGCGGGGTTCTACAATGAGCAGTTCTTC.

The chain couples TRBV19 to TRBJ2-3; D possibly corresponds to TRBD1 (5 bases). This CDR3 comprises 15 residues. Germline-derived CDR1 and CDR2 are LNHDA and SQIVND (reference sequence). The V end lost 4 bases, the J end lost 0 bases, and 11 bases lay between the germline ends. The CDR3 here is CASSSGAGSTDTQYF. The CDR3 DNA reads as TGTGCCAGTAGTAGTGGGGCAGGGAGCACAGATACGCAGTATTTT.

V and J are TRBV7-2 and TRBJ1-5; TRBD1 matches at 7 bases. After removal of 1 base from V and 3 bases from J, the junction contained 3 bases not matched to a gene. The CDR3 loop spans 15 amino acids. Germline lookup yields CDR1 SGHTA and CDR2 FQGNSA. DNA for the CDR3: TGTGCCAGCAGCTTAGGGGACAGTGACAATCAGCCCCAGCATTTT. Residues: CASSLGDSDNQPQHF.

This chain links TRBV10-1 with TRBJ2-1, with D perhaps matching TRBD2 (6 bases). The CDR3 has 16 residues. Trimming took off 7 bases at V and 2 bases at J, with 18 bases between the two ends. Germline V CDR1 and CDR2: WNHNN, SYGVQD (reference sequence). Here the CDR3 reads CASTPERVGAYNEQFF. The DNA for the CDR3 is TGCGCCAGCACCCCAGAGCGGGTCGGGGCCTACAATGAGCAGTTCTTC.

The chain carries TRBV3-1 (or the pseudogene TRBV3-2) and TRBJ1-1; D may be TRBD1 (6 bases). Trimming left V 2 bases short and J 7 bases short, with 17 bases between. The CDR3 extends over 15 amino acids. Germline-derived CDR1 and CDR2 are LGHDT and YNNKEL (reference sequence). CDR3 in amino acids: CASSQSDRASYEAFF. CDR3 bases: TGTGCCAGCAGCCAATCGGACAGAGCCTCCTATGAAGCTTTCTTT.

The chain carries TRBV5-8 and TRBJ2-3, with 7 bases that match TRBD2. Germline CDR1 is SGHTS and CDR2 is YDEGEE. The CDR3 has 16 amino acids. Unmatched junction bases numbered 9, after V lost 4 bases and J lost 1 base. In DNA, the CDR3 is TGTGCCAGCAGCCCCCCAACTAGCGCCCGCACAGATACGCAGTATTTT. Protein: CASSPPTSARTDTQYF.

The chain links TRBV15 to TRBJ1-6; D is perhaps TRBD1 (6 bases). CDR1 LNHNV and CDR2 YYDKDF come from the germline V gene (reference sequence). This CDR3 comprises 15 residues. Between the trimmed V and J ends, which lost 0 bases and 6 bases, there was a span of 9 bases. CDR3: CATSRDIQGNSPLHF. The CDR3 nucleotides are TGTGCCACCAGCAGAGACATACAGGGTAATTCACCCCTCCACTTT.

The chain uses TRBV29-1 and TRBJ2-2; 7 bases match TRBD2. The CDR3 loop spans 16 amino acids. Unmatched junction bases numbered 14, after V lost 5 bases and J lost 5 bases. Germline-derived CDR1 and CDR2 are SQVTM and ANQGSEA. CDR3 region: CSVLPGGRGETGELFF. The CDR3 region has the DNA TGCAGCGTTCTCCCCGGGGGGAGAGGGGAAACCGGGGAGCTGTTTTTT.

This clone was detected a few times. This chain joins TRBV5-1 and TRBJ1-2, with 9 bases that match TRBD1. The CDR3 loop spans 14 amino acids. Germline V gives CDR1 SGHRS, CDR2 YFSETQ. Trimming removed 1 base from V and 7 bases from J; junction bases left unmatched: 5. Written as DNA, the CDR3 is TGCGCCAGCAGCTTGACAGGGGGCGCCCCTGGCTACACCTTC. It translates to CASSLTGGAPGYTF. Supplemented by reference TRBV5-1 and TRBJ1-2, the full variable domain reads KAGVTQTPRYLIKTRGQQVTLSCSPISGHRSVSWYQQTPGQGLQFLFEYFSETQRNKGNFPGRFSGRQFSNSRSEMNVSTLELGDSALYLCASSLTGGAPGYTFGSGTRLTVV.